What follows describes a single T cell receptor beta chain. CDR3 length equals 14 residues. Germline V gene sequence: CDR1 DFQATT, CDR2 SNEGSKA (reference sequence). Trimming took 5 bases from V and 6 from J; bases not matched to a gene: 7. This sample was taken from a study of CD8+CD57+ T cells in acquired aplastic anemia. Study overall: Mean DNA quantity obtained from sorted CD4+ and CD8+ cells was 3.2 ug.

Patients selected for sequencing had displayed CD8+CD57+ cell expansion by flow cytometry. Genomic DNA constituted the template upon which TCR beta VDJ and CDR3 profiling was performed. TCRdb reanalysed the reads using MiXCR and keeps one entry per CDR3 protein. The table has about 200,000 distinct CDR3 sequences, less than 75% seen once. V and J are TRBV20-1 and TRBJ1-5; 10 bases match TRBD1. This sequence originates from a human donor with aplastic anemia. Source material: sorted CD4+, CD8+, or CD8+CD57+ T cells (not recorded which) from PBMCs. CDR3 loop: CSAPGQGVGQPQHF. The CDR3 coding sequence is TGCAGTGCTCCCGGACAGGGGGTAGGTCAGCCCCAGCATTTT.